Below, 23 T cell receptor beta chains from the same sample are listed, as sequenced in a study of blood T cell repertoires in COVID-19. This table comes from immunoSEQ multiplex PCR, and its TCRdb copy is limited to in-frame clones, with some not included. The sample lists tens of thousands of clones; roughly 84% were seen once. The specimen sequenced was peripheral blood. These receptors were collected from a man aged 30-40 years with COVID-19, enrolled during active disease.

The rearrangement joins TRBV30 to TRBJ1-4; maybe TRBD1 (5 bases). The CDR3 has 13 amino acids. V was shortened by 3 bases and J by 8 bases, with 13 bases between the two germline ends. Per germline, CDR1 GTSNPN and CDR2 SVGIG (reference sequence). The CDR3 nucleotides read TGTGCCTGGAGGCGTCAGGGTGGGGAAAAACTGTTTTTT. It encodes CAWRRQGGEKLFF.

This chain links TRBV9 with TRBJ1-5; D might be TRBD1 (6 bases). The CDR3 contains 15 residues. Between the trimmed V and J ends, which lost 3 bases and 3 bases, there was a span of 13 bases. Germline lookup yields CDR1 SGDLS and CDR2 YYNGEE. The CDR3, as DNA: TGTGCCAGCAGCGGAACAGGGTTGGACAATCAGCCCCAGCATTTT. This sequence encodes CASSGTGLDNQPQHF.

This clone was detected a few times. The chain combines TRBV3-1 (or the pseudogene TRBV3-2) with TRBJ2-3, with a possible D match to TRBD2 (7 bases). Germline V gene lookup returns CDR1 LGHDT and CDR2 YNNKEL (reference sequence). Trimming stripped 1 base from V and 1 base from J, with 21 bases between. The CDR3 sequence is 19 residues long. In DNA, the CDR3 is TGTGCCAGCAGCCAAGTGGCCCGGGGGCGGGAGCACCGCACAGATACGCAGTATTTT. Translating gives CASSQVARGREHRTDTQYF.

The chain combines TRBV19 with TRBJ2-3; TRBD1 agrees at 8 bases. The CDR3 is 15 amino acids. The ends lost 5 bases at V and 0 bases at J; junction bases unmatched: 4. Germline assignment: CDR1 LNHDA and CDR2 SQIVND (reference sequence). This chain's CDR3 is CASSSTGVSTDTQYF. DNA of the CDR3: TGTGCCAGTAGTTCGACAGGGGTCAGCACAGATACGCAGTATTTT. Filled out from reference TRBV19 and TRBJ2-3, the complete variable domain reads DGGITQSPKYLFRKEGQNVTLSCEQNLNHDAMYWYRQDPGQGLRLIYYSQIVNDFQKGDIAEGYSVSREKKESFPLTVTSAQKNPTAFYLCASSSTGVSTDTQYFGPGTRLTVL.

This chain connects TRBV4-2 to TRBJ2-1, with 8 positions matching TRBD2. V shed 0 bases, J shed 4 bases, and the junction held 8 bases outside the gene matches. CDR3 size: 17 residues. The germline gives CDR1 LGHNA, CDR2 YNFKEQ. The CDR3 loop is CASSQDRYSGTYNEQFF. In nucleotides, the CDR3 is TGTGCCAGCAGCCAAGATCGTTATAGCGGGACTTACAATGAGCAGTTCTTC.

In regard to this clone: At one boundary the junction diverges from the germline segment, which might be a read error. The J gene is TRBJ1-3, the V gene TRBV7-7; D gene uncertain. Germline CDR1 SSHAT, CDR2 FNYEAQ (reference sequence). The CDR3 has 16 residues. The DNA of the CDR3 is TGTGCTAGCAGCCCACGATCACTCGGGACTGGAAACACCATATATTTT. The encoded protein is CASSPRSLGTGNTIYF.

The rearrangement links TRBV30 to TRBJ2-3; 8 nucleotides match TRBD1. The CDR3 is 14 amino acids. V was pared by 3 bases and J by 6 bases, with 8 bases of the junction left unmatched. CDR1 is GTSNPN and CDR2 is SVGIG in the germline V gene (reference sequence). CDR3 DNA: TGTGCCTGGAGAAGGACAGGGTTGTGGGATACGCAGTATTTT. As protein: CAWRRTGLWDTQYF.

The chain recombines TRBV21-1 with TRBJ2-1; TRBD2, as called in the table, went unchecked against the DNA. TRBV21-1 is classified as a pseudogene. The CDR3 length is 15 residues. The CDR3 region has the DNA TGTGCCAGCAGCAAAGTGATTAGCGGGCTCAATGAGCAGTTCTTC. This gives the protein CASSKVISGLNEQFF.

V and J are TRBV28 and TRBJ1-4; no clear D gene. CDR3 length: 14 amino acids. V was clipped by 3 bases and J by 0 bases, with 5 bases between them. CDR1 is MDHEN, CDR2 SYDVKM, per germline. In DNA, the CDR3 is TGTGCCAGCAGTTTGGGCGCAACTAATGAAAAACTGTTTTTT. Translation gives CASSLGATNEKLFF.

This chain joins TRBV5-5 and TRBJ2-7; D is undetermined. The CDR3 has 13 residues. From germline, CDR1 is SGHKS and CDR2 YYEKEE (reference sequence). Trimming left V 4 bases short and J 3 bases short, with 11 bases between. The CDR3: CASSGAENYEQYF. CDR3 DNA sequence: TGTGCCAGCAGCGGAGCCGAGAACTACGAGCAGTACTTC.

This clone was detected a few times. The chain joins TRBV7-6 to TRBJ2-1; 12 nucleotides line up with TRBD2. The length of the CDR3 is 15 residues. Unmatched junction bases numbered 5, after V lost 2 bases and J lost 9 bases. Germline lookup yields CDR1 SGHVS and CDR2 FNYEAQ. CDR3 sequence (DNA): TGTGCCAGCAGCTTATGGCTAGCGGGAGGGCGTGAGCAGTTCTTC. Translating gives CASSLWLAGGREQFF.

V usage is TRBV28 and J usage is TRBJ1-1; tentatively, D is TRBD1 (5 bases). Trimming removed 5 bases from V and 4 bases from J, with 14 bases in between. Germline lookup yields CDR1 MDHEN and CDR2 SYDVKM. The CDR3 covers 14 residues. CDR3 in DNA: TGTGCCAGCAGTCCCCGCGGAGGGGTCACTGAAGCTTTCTTT. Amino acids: CASSPRGGVTEAFF.

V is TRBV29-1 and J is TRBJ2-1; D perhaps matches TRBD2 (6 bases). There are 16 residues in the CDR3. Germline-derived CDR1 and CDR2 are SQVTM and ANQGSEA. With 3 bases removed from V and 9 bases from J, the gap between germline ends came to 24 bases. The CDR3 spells CSVEFLVSGSVSEQFF. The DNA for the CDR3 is TGCAGCGTTGAGTTCCTTGTGTCCGGGAGTGTGAGTGAGCAGTTCTTC.

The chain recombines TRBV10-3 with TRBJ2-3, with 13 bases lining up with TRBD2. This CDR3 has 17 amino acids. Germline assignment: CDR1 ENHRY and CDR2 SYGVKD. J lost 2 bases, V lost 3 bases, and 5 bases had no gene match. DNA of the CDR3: TGTGCCATCAGTGAAACGACTAGCGGGAGGAACACAGATACGCAGTATTTT. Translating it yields CAISETTSGRNTDTQYF.

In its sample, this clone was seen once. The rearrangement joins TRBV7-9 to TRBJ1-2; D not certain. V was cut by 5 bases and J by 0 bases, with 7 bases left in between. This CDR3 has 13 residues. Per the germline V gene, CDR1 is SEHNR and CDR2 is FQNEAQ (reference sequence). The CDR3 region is CASSLPPNYGYTF. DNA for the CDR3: TGTGCCAGCAGCCTACCGCCTAACTATGGCTACACCTTC. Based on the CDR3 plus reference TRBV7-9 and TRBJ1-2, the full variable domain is DTGVSQNPRHKITKRGQNVTFRCDPISEHNRLYWYRQTLGQGPEFLTYFQNEAQLEKSRLLSDRFSAERPKGSFSTLEIQRTEQGDSAMYLCASSLPPNYGYTFGSGTRLTVV.

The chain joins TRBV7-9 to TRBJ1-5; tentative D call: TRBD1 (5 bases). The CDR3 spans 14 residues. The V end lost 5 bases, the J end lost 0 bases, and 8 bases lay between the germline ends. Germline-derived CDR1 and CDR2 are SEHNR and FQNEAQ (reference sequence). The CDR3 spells CASSAGGSNQPQHF. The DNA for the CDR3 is TGTGCCAGCAGCGCGGGGGGTAGCAATCAGCCCCAGCATTTT.

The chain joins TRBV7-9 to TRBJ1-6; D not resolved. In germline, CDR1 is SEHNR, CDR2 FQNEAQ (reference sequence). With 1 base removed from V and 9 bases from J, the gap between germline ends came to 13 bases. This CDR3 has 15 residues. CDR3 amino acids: CASSLDLRFASPLHF. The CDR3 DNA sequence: TGTGCCAGCAGCTTAGACTTACGGTTCGCTTCACCCCTCCACTTT.

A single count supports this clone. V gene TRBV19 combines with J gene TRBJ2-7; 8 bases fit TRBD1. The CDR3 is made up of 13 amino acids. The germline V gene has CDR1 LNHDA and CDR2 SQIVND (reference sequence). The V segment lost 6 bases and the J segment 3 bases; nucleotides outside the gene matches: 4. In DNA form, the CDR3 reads TGTGCCAGTAGCCCTGACAGGGGCTACGAGCAGTACTTC. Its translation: CASSPDRGYEQYF.

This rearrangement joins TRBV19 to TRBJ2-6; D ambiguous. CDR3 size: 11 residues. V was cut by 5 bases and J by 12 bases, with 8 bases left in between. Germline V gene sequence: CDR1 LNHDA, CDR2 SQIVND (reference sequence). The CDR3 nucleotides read TGTGCCAGTAGTTCAGGTCCCGTCCTGACTTTC. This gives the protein CASSSGPVLTF.

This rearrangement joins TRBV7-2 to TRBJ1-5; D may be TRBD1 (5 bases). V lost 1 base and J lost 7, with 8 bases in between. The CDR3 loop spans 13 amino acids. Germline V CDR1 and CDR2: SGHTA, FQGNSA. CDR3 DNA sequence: TGTGCCAGCAGCTTAGATGGGGCGCAGCCCCAGCATTTT. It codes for CASSLDGAQPQHF.

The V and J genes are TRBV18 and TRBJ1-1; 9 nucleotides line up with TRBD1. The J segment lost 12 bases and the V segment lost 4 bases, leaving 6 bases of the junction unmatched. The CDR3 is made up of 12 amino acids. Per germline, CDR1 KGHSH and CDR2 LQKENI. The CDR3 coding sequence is TGTGCCAGCTCACAGGGACAGGGAGAACCTTTCTTT. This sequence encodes CASSQGQGEPFF.

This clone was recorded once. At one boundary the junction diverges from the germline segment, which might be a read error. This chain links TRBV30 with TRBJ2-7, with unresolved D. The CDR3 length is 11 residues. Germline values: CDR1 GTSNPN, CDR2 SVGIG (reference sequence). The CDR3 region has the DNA TGTGCCTCGAGTTGGAGCAACGAGCAGTACTTC. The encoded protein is CASSWSNEQYF.

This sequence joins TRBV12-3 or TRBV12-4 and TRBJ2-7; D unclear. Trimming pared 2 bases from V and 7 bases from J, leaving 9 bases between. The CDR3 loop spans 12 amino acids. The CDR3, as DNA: TGTGCCAGCAGTTTACCTATCCCAGAGCAGTACTTC. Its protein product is CASSLPIPEQYF.